This section outlines one T cell receptor beta chain sequence together with its context. This clone was recorded only once. The antigen it binds to is not known. Per-base qualities were not stored, and no clone one base away is much larger. TCRbeta CDR3 regions were amplified from genomic DNA by means of the immunoSEQ Assay, a bias-controlled multiplex PCR. The authors processed their data as follows. The number of nucleated cells in each sample was estimated by amplification of reference gene primers within the assay. Sequence reads were collapsed and filtered to measure the absolute abundance of every unique TCRbeta CDR3 rearrangement. For each sample, productive Simpson clonality was calculated by taking the square root of Simpson's diversity index across productive rearrangements. TCRdb carries this immuneACCESS record with in-frame sequences only. Its versions omit some clonotypes, under half of them owing to an unresolved V gene in the studies checked, with the rest unexplained. V and J calls and clone size come straight from that table; D and trimming were deduced from the DNA. This sample gives 100,000 to 150,000 clones in total; approximately 85% of them show up just once. The ten largest clonotypes hold about 5.4% of the sample.

These data originate in a study of blood T cell repertoires in COVID-19 (TCRdb year 2020). Study-wide context: The collaborator samples originated in the United States, Italy and Spain and spanned the acute and convalescent phases of COVID-19. The dataset comprised deeply sampled blood TCRbeta repertoires from subjects exposed to, actively infected with, or recovered from COVID-19. Samples were obtained from the ongoing ImmuneRACE study (first 160 participants) and from over 1,000 subjects provided by 6 global collaborators. Where HLA class I and class II types were available, the types were taken from metadata supplied by the sample provider, not from assay-based typing. The prospective study material was composed of cDNA or gDNA derived from T cells, B-cell-depleted T cells, or PBMCs. The repertoires were released in a freely available public database intended as a resource for research on the immune response to SARS-CoV-2. Sample metadata almost always included a de-identified subject ID, COVID-19 status, age in years and sex. Paper-wide results and their limitations: The quantity of clinical and demographic metadata differed by source and by participant and was supplied without curation.

Each collaborating institution followed its own protocols to collect whole blood in K2EDTA tubes. For TCRbeta analysis, collaborators shipped samples as frozen whole blood, isolated PBMCs, or DNA extracted from either of those sample types. The CDR3 numbers 12 residues from cysteine through phenylalanine. Only the CDR3 portion is preserved as DNA: 36 bases, with reading frame beginning at the first base. The V and J ends are trimmed by 1 base and 6 bases, leaving 5 bases between them. The germline V gene supplies CDR1 SGDLS and CDR2 YYNGEE. The sample was peripheral blood. The sequence is built from TRBV9 and TRBJ2-1, with no confidently assigned D gene. The sequence came from a human donor in a cohort sampled during active COVID-19. The CDR3 region: CASSVTGNEQFF. The sequenced DNA: TGTGCCAGCAGCGTAACGGGCAATGAGCAGTTCTTC.